The clone carrying this T cell receptor beta chain is a singleton in its sample. The data belong to a study of blood T cell repertoires in COVID-19. Study-level background: T cells, B-cell-depleted T cells, or PBMCs provided the cDNA or gDNA that served as material.

In the original processing: Amplification from reference gene primers served as the basis for estimated nucleated cell counts. Generated by immunoSEQ multiplex PCR, the TCRdb table keeps only in-frame clones and is missing some. D and trimming come from the DNA, and the V and J calls and clone size come from that table. The sample lists approximately 250,000 clones, more than 75% occurring once. Per the germline V gene, CDR1 is LNHDA and CDR2 is SQIVND (reference sequence). The CDR3 covers 13 residues. Trimming cost V 7 bases and J 9 bases, with 16 bases left between them. The receptor comes from a man between 40 and 49 years old with acute or convalescent COVID-19. Input material: peripheral blood. This chain links TRBV19 with TRBJ1-5, with D possibly matching TRBD1 (6 bases). The CDR3 region is CASMGDTLGPQHF. The CDR3 region has the DNA TGTGCCAGTATGGGGGACACCCTGGGGCCCCAGCATTTT. Using reference TRBV19 and TRBJ1-5 for the parts outside the CDR3, the full variable domain is DGGITQSPKYLFRKEGQNVTLSCEQNLNHDAMYWYRQDPGQGLRLIYYSQIVNDFQKGDIAEGYSVSREKKESFPLTVTSAQKNPTAFYLCASMGDTLGPQHFGDGTRLSIL.